This T cell receptor (beta chain) was profiled in a study of CD8 T cells in ankylosing spondylitis. Findings of the study overall: In ankylosing spondylitis patients, matched synovial fluid reportedly showed significant enrichment of disease-linked clones. Prior work had noted some motif variants in reactive arthritis blood and synovial fluid. A motif in TCR beta, a set of 8 or 9 highly homologous variants, appeared characteristic of ankylosing spondylitis blood.

In this sample, this clonotype turned up a few times. Its target is unknown. TCRdb recomputed calls from the 5' RACE reads with MiXCR, one row per CDR3 protein. Here the sample spans about 400,000 distinct CDR3 sequences, approximately 20% being singletons. V lost 6 bases and J lost 7; bases outside the gene matches: 4. CDR1 is SQVTM and CDR2 is ANQGSEA in the germline V gene. CDR3 size: 12 residues. The TCR was taken from a male donor with ankylosing spondylitis or in good health (not recorded which). The specimen sequenced was blood, either unsorted or a sorted T cell fraction (not recorded which). J is TRBJ2-1 and V is TRBV29-1; TRBD1 matches 9 bases. The CDR3, as DNA: TGCAGCGTACGGACAGGGGCGAATGAGCAGTTCTTC. Translation: CSVRTGANEQFF.